This T cell receptor beta chain is drawn from a study of CD8 T cells in ankylosing spondylitis. Study-wide points: What seemed typical of ankylosing spondylitis blood was a TCR beta motif built from roughly eight highly homologous variants. CD8+ by phenotype, disease-linked clones were relatively rare in peripheral blood. Before this, some motif variants had been reported in reactive arthritis synovial fluid and blood. Enrichment of disease-linked clones was reportedly significant in matched ankylosing spondylitis synovial fluid.

This clonotype was counted a few times. The antigen remains unidentified. This CDR3 comprises 16 residues. Per the germline V gene, CDR1 is SGDLS and CDR2 is YYNGEE. V lost 3 bases and J lost 9; bases outside the gene matches: 9. Quantitative 5'-RACE with molecular barcodes was used to make the TCR beta libraries. TCRdb itself ran the 5' RACE reads through MiXCR, one entry per CDR3 protein. The sample comprises some 330,000 distinct CDR3 sequences, 6.5% to 10% of which are singletons, and approximately 14% rests with the top ten. This TCR derives from a male donor with ankylosing spondylitis. The rearrangement uses TRBV9 and TRBJ2-7; 16 nucleotides align to TRBD2. The sample was blood, either unsorted or a sorted T cell fraction (not recorded which). Written as DNA, the CDR3 is TGTGCCAGCAGCGAGGGGACTAGCGGGAGGGCCACTCCGCAGTACTTC. Protein product: CASSEGTSGRATPQYF.